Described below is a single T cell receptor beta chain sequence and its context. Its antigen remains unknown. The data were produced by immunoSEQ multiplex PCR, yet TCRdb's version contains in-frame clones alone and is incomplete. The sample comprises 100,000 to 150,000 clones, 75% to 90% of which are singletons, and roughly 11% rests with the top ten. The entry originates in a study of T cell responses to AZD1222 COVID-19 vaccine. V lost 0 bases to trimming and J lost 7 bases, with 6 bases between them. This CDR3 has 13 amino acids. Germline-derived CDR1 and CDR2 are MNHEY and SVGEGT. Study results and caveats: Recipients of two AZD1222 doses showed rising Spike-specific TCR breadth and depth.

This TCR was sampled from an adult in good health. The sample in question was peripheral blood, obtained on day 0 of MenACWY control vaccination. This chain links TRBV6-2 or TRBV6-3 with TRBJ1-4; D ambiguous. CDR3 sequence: CASSYSPAEKLFF. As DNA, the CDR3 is TGTGCCAGCAGTTACTCCCCGGCTGAAAAACTGTTTTTT.